This T cell receptor (beta chain) comes out of a study of PD-L1 blockade in urothelial cancer. As for the study in general: Patients' atezolizumab regimen, 1,200 mg intravenously every 3 weeks, began in the mid-2010s. Earlier, patients had received 0 to 3 chemotherapy regimens.

CDR1 and CDR2 (germline): SGHRS, YFSETQ. The CDR3 runs 15 residues. V dropped 0 bases and J dropped 1 base, with 9 bases sitting between them. Time point here: peripheral blood 6 weeks after treatment start. Pretreatment and on-treatment blood mononuclear cell samples were taken, totaling between 1 and 8 time points per patient. Measured with immunoSEQ multiplex PCR; TCRdb has only the in-frame clones, and not every one. The table lists about 45,000 clones, around 90% of them singletons, with about 7.9% in the top ten. This chain connects TRBV5-1 to TRBJ2-3, with D perhaps matching TRBD1 (6 bases). Sequenced here: PBMCs, sampled around atezolizumab (anti-PD-L1) treatment. This clonotype was sampled from a man between 65 and 85 years old with urothelial cancer. The CDR3 DNA follows: TGCGCCAGCAGCTTGGACAGGGCCCGCACAGATACGCAGTATTTT. Its translation is CASSLDRARTDTQYF. The full variable domain, rest sourced from reference TRBV5-1 and TRBJ2-3, is KAGVTQTPRYLIKTRGQQVTLSCSPISGHRSVSWYQQTPGQGLQFLFEYFSETQRNKGNFPGRFSGRQFSNSRSEMNVSTLELGDSALYLCASSLDRARTDTQYFGPGTRLTVL.